This passage covers 21 T cell receptor beta chains from one sample sequenced in a study of regulatory T cells in long-lasting Graves disease. According to the study, TCR beta libraries were built with iRepertoire HTBI primers and CDR3-region Arm-PCR. TCRdb ran MiXCR on the multiplex PCR reads and lists one entry per CDR3 protein. This table has 500,000 or so distinct CDR3 sequences, 15% to 20% appearing once. As for time point: newly diagnosed GD, antithyroid drugs for less than 3 months. RNA isolated from PBMCs was used to make the TCR library. These data also formed part of another study, on T cells in Graves' hyperthyroidism and ophthalmopathy.

The specimen comprised peripheral blood mononuclear cells (PBMCs), sampled at new diagnosis, from a patient treated with antithyroid drugs. These receptors came from a man between 40 and 49 years old with Graves disease.

J is TRBJ2-1 and V is TRBV11-1, with 14 positions matching TRBD2. Germline V gene data show CDR1 as SGHAT and CDR2 as FQDESV (reference sequence). The CDR3 has 16 amino acids. Germline trimming cut 6 bases from V and 12 bases from J; bases unmatched to any gene: 13. The CDR3 reads CASSPGLAGEGGGQFF. The CDR3, as DNA: TGTGCCAGCAGTCCGGGACTAGCGGGAGAGGGGGGGGGGCAGTTCTTC.

This chain joins TRBV10-2 and TRBJ2-2, with no clear D. This CDR3 comprises 11 residues. Looked up from germline, CDR1 is WSHSY and CDR2 is SAAADI. Trimming took 0 bases from V and 7 from J, leaving 0 bases between them. CDR3 bases: TGCGCCAGCAGTGAGTCCGGGGAGCTGTTTTTT. Amino acid sequence: CASSESGELFF.

Notes on this clonotype: This probably arose from a read error, given a far larger clone one base away. The chain employs TRBV11-2 and TRBJ2-1, with 7 bases that match TRBD2. Germline-derived CDR1 and CDR2 are SGHAT and FQNNGV. J gave up 10 bases and V 1 base, and 10 bases lay outside the gene matches. The CDR3 has 15 residues. The CDR3 DNA reads TGTGCCAGCAGCTTAGGTCCGGGAGGCTCCTACGAGCAGTTCTTC. Protein product: CASSLGPGGSYEQFF.

This clonotype was picked up many times. The V gene is TRBV7-8, the J gene TRBJ2-5, with 14 positions matching TRBD2. With 5 bases clipped from V and 2 bases from J, the junction kept 4 bases outside the gene matches. Germline CDR1 and CDR2: SGHVS and FQNEAQ. CDR3 length: 16 amino acids. DNA of the CDR3: TGTGCCAGCAGCCCCAGACTAGCGGGGGGGCAAGAGACCCAGTACTTC. Translation: CASSPRLAGGQETQYF.

With regard to this clonotype: A read error is possible here, since a much larger clone lies one base away. The rearrangement uses TRBV24-1 and TRBJ2-5; 8 nucleotides agree with TRBD1. The CDR3 contains 15 residues. The V gene's germline CDR1 is KGHDR and CDR2 SFDVKD. CDR3 sequence reads: CASSVGTGGQETQYF. The DNA of the CDR3 is TGTGCCTCCAGTGTGGGGACAGGTGGTCAAGAGACCCAGTACTTC.

In its sample, this clonotype was seen many times. This rearrangement joins TRBV13 to TRBJ2-1, with TRBD2 matching over 8 bases. V shed 4 bases, J shed 6 bases, and the junction held 8 bases outside the gene matches. CDR1 and CDR2 from the germline V gene are PRHDT and FYEKMQ (reference sequence). The CDR3 consists of 15 residues. The CDR3 DNA reads as TGTGCCAGCAGCTACGAGCGGGGGCAGGGCAATGAGCAGTTCTTC. As protein: CASSYERGQGNEQFF.

This clonotype came up a few times. CDR3 nucleotides: TGCAGTGCTAGCCCCCTACTAGCTCTCACAAGGGGGGAGCTGTTTTTT. Amino acids: CSASPLLALTRGELFF. V is TRBV20-1 and J is TRBJ2-2, with D tentatively TRBD2 (6 bases). Germline V CDR1 and CDR2: DFQATT, SNEGSKA (reference sequence). This CDR3 has 16 amino acids. V was shortened by 3 bases and J by 8 bases, with 22 bases between the two germline ends.

With respect to this clonotype: Since a much larger clone is just one base distant, this may be a read error. This sequence joins TRBV7-8 and TRBJ2-7; TRBD2 aligns across 7 bases. The CDR3 is 14 amino acids. Germline V CDR1 and CDR2: SGHVS, FQNEAQ. The CDR3 DNA reads as TGTCCCAGCAGTCAGGGACTAACAACCTACGAGCAGTACTTC. Protein sequence: CPSSQGLTTYEQYF.

V and J are TRBV4-2 and TRBJ2-3; D assignment may be TRBD1 or TRBD2 (5 bases each). V was clipped by 6 bases and J by 5 bases, with 21 bases between them. This CDR3 is built from 16 residues. CDR1 and CDR2 from the germline V gene are LGHNA and YNFKEQ. CDR3: CASRKGDVAKGDTQYF. For the CDR3, the DNA is TGTGCCAGCAGGAAAGGGGATGTAGCGAAAGGAGATACGCAGTATTTT.

This clonotype was found many times. V is TRBV11-2 and J is TRBJ1-1; TRBD1 is a possible D gene (5 bases). V was pared by 7 bases and J by 8 bases, with 29 bases between. This CDR3 is 17 amino acids long. Germline CDR1 SGHAT, CDR2 FQNNGV. The CDR3 DNA reads TGTGCCAGCAACTCCTCAAGTAGACAGCGTAGAATAGACGAAGCTTTCTTT. Its protein is CASNSSSRQRRIDEAFF.

This clonotype occurred a few times. The rearrangement joins TRBV13 to TRBJ2-6; D may be TRBD1 (6 bases). V lost 0 bases to trimming and J lost 0 bases, with 9 bases between them. Germline V gene sequence: CDR1 PRHDT, CDR2 FYEKMQ (reference sequence). The CDR3 has 17 amino acids. The DNA for the CDR3 is TGTGCCAGCAGCTTAGGGACAGGCGACTCTGGGGCCAACGTCCTGACTTTC. Amino acids: CASSLGTGDSGANVLTF.

DNA for the CDR3: TGTGCCAGCAGGGCACCTAGCGCTGGGGCCAACGTCCTGACTTTC. Protein product: CASRAPSAGANVLTF. The rearrangement uses TRBV27 and TRBJ2-6; a possible D gene is TRBD2 (6 bases). The CDR3 loop spans 15 amino acids. V was clipped by 6 bases and J by 2 bases, with 11 bases between them. Germline assignment: CDR1 MNHEY and CDR2 SMNVEV (reference sequence).

In its sample, this clonotype was seen many times. V usage is TRBV3-1 and J usage is TRBJ2-7; maybe TRBD2 (6 bases). CDR3 length: 16 residues. Germline CDR1 is LGHDT and CDR2 is YNNKEL (reference sequence). The V gene lost 4 bases and the J gene lost 3 bases, with 19 bases spanning the gap. The CDR3 reads CASSRALARSGYEQYF. The CDR3 DNA is TGTGCCAGCAGCCGGGCCCTAGCGCGATCGGGCTACGAGCAGTACTTC.

This clonotype was found a few times. V is TRBV6-1 and J is TRBJ2-2, with unresolved D. V gave up 6 bases and J gave up 3 bases, with 20 bases separating them. This CDR3 is built from 17 residues. Germline CDR1 reads MNHNS; CDR2 reads SASEGT. The CDR3 DNA reads TGTGCCAGCAGGCAATCCCTTTCCGGGCCCGACACCGGGGAGCTGTTTTTT. Encoded protein: CASRQSLSGPDTGELFF.

V gene TRBV4-1 combines with J gene TRBJ2-7, with 11 bases lining up with TRBD1. The V gene's germline CDR1 is MGHRA and CDR2 YSYEKL. The CDR3 is 15 amino acids. J lost 3 bases, V lost 3 bases, and 4 bases had no gene match. The CDR3: CASSHPGQGVYEQYF. In DNA, the CDR3 is TGCGCCAGCAGCCACCCGGGACAGGGGGTCTACGAGCAGTACTTC.

The chain has TRBV11-2 and TRBJ1-1; D uncertain. The germline V and J ends were trimmed by 0 bases and 0 bases, with 11 bases remaining between them. CDR3 length: 16 residues. Germline V lookup: CDR1 SGHAT, CDR2 FQNNGV. CDR3 sequence (DNA): TGTGCCAGCAGCTTAGAGGGCCAGGTGATGAACACTGAAGCTTTCTTT. Protein: CASSLEGQVMNTEAFF.

This clonotype was counted at least ten times. The V gene is TRBV24-1, the J gene TRBJ2-5; D is tentatively TRBD1 or TRBD2 (6 bases each). This CDR3 has 16 residues. Trimming left V 3 bases short and J 5 bases short, with 18 bases between. CDR1 and CDR2 from the germline V gene are KGHDR and SFDVKD. CDR3 coding DNA: TGTGCCACCAGTGATCCCTGGGATGGGGGGCGTGAGACCCAGTACTTC. It translates to CATSDPWDGGRETQYF.

This clonotype was seen more than once but under ten times. The chain couples TRBV27 to TRBJ1-6, with 7 bases fitting TRBD1. The CDR3 spans 17 residues. J lost 0 bases, V lost 6 bases, and 8 bases had no gene match. Looked up from germline, CDR1 is MNHEY and CDR2 is SMNVEV (reference sequence). Written as DNA, the CDR3 is TGTGCCAGCAGACCCGACAGGGAAAGCTCCTATAATTCACCCCTCCACTTT. Its translation is CASRPDRESSYNSPLHF.

V usage is TRBV4-2 and J usage is TRBJ2-7; D may be TRBD1 or TRBD2 (5 bases each). V lost 7 bases, J lost 5 bases, and 18 bases lay in between. Germline CDR1 and CDR2: LGHNA and YNFKEQ. The CDR3 runs to 14 residues. CDR3 in DNA: TGTGCCAGCACCCCAGTGGGGGAACTCCACGAGCAGTACTTC. Residues: CASTPVGELHEQYF.

This clonotype was detected many times. This chain joins TRBV14 and TRBJ2-1; D might be TRBD1 (5 bases). The CDR3 covers 14 residues. The V end lost 2 bases, the J end lost 8 bases, and 13 bases lay between the germline ends. Looked up from germline, CDR1 is SGHDN and CDR2 is FVKESK. CDR3 region: CASSQRGSWHEQFF. As DNA, the CDR3 is TGTGCCAGCAGCCAAAGGGGATCGTGGCATGAGCAGTTCTTC. The whole variable domain, filled in from reference TRBV14 and TRBJ2-1, reads EAGVTQFPSHSVIEKGQTVTLRCDPISGHDNLYWYRRVMGKEIKFLLHFVKESKQDESGMPNNRFLAERTGGTYSTLKVQPAELEDSGVYFCASSQRGSWHEQFFGPGTRLTVL.

V is TRBV19 and J is TRBJ2-5; a possible D gene is TRBD2 (6 bases). The CDR3 sequence is 16 residues long. Trimming left V 3 bases short and J 5 bases short, with 19 bases between. Germline CDR1 is LNHDA and CDR2 is SQIVND (reference sequence). CDR3 residues: CASSIIPGALAETQYF. The CDR3 DNA sequence: TGTGCCAGTAGTATTATTCCGGGAGCCCTCGCGGAGACCCAGTACTTC.